The 9 T cell receptor beta chains reported below all come from one sample, sequenced in a study of T cell responses to AZD1222 COVID-19 vaccine. Using immunoSEQ multiplex PCR, the repertoire was profiled, and TCRdb retains in-frame clones only, with some absent. In the table there are tens of thousands of clones, 60% to 85% of which are singletons. The sample consisted of peripheral blood, taken 28 days after the second AZD1222 dose. These receptors originate from an adult who received the AZD1222 COVID-19 vaccine.

This sequence joins TRBV6-5 and TRBJ1-1, with TRBD1 identical over 7 bases. V gave up 5 bases and J gave up 1 base; unmatched junction bases: 1. Germline assignment: CDR1 MNHEY and CDR2 SVGAGI. The CDR3 sequence is 13 residues long. The CDR3, as DNA: TGTGCCAGCAGTCGGACAGGGAACACTGAAGCTTTCTTT. It translates to CASSRTGNTEAFF.

The rearrangement links TRBV24-1 to TRBJ2-3; 13 bases line up with TRBD2. The germline CDR1 and CDR2 sequences are KGHDR and SFDVKD. V shed 2 bases and J 0 bases; nucleotides not matched to a gene: 10. This CDR3 is 20 amino acids long. CDR3 amino acids: CATSDSSRTSGGSSTDTQYF. The DNA for the CDR3 is TGTGCCACCAGTGATTCCTCCAGGACTAGCGGGGGATCCAGCACAGATACGCAGTATTTT.

This sequence joins TRBV7-2 and TRBJ1-5; the match to TRBD1 covers 7 bases. Germline lookup yields CDR1 SGHTA and CDR2 FQGNSA. Trimming removed 4 bases from V and 5 bases from J; junction bases left unmatched: 2. This CDR3 spans 13 amino acids. CDR3 DNA: TGTGCCAGCAGCTGGGGGACAGATCAGCCCCAGCATTTT. Translating it yields CASSWGTDQPQHF.

The chain combines TRBV4-1 with TRBJ1-1; no definite D call. Germline V lookup: CDR1 MGHRA, CDR2 YSYEKL. V lost 4 bases to trimming and J lost 2 bases, with 8 bases between them. This CDR3 contains 13 residues. The CDR3 sequence: CASSPQLNTEAFF. CDR3 DNA: TGCGCCAGCAGCCCGCAGCTCAACACTGAAGCTTTCTTT.

The chain has TRBV5-8 and TRBJ1-6; D remains ambiguous. The length of the CDR3 is 14 residues. V lost 2 bases to trimming and J lost 7 bases, with 10 bases between them. The germline V gene encodes CDR1 SGHTS and CDR2 YDEGEE. CDR3 sequence (DNA): TGTGCCAGCAGCTTCGGACGGGAGAATTCACCCCTCCACTTT. Amino acids: CASSFGRENSPLHF.

This clone was observed a single time. The gene calls are TRBV10-3 and TRBJ1-2; the D gene is possibly TRBD1 (5 bases). Germline V CDR1 and CDR2: ENHRY, SYGVKD. Between the trimmed V and J ends, which lost 3 bases and 6 bases, there was a span of 14 bases. This CDR3 contains 14 residues. In DNA form, the CDR3 reads TGTGCCATCAGTGAAGGGACCCTAGGGGATGGCTACACCTTC. Translating it yields CAISEGTLGDGYTF.

The J gene is TRBJ2-5, the V gene TRBV3-1 (or the pseudogene TRBV3-2), with TRBD2 identical over 8 bases. After removal of 5 bases from V and 5 bases from J, the junction contained 13 bases not matched to a gene. This CDR3 has 16 residues. In germline, CDR1 is LGHDT, CDR2 YNNKEL (reference sequence). CDR3 in DNA: TGTGCCAGCAGCTCCTTGTCCGGGACTAGTCGCGAGACCCAGTACTTC. Translated: CASSSLSGTSRETQYF.

The chain has TRBV7-8 and TRBJ1-1; D is undetermined. Germline loops: CDR1 SGHVS, CDR2 FQNEAQ. This CDR3 has 14 residues. V was clipped by 1 base and J by 3 bases, with 9 bases between them. The chain's CDR3 is CASSLDKRDTEAFF. DNA for the CDR3: TGTGCCAGCAGCTTAGACAAAAGGGACACTGAAGCTTTCTTT.

The genes are TRBV13 and TRBJ2-3, with 7 bases matching TRBD2. The CDR3 is 18 amino acids. Germline lookup yields CDR1 PRHDT and CDR2 FYEKMQ (reference sequence). Trimming at V came to 4 bases and at J to 6 bases, leaving 19 bases not matched to a gene. CDR3 in amino acids: CASSSADGWRGSLDTQYF. The CDR3 nucleotides are TGTGCCAGCAGCTCCGCAGATGGTTGGCGGGGGTCTTTGGATACGCAGTATTTT.